This T cell receptor delta chain emerged from a study of gamma-delta chains in newborns, infants, children. In the study overall: Microbial exposure reportedly drives polyclonal innate γδ T cell expansion after birth.

Sample share makes this clone medium-sized. TCRdb re-identified clones in the reads via CATT. The sample lists 4,000 to 4,500 delta-chain clones; around 6.2% were seen once. CDR1 and CDR2 from the germline V gene are GEAIGNYY and EKD. V was pared by 3 bases and J by 4 bases, with 12 bases of the junction left unmatched. This CDR3 contains 17 residues. The receptor was derived from a child who was a newborn, infant or young child, either healthy, febrile or measles-vaccinated (not recorded which). The V and J genes are TRDV2 and TRDJ1; 11 positions match TRDD3. The specimen sequenced was blood. The CDR3 is CACDGRWGIRPRDKLIF. Written as DNA, the CDR3 is TGTGCCTGTGACGGAAGGTGGGGGATACGTCCGCGCGATAAACTCATCTTT.